This record covers a single T cell receptor (beta chain). Sequenced by immunoSEQ multiplex PCR; TCRdb stores in-frame clones only, minus some. Altogether tens of thousands of clones are present, around four fifths being singletons, with the ten largest covering around a sixth. Trimming cost V 4 bases and J 1 base; bases outside gene matches: 3. CDR3 length: 15 amino acids. The V gene's germline CDR1 is SGHNT and CDR2 YYREEE (reference sequence). The sample originates from a study of blood T cell repertoires in COVID-19. Background on the study: Samples representing acute and convalescent COVID-19 were sourced from the United States, Italy and Spain. The cDNA or gDNA used as material had been derived from T cells, B-cell-depleted T cells, or PBMCs.

Source material: peripheral blood. This clonotype was sampled from a woman older than 75 with acute or convalescent COVID-19. This chain links TRBV5-4 with TRBJ2-5, with 11 bases identical to TRBD2. This CDR3 is CASSRTSGFQETQYF. The CDR3 region has the DNA TGTGCCAGCAGCCGGACTAGCGGGTTCCAAGAGACCCAGTACTTC. Variable domain in full (rest from reference TRBV5-4 and TRBJ2-5): ETGVTQSPTHLIKTRGQQVTLRCSSQSGHNTVSWYQQALGQGPQFIFQYYREEENGRGNFPPRFSGLQFPNYSSELNVNALELDDSALYLCASSRTSGFQETQYFGPGTRLLVL.